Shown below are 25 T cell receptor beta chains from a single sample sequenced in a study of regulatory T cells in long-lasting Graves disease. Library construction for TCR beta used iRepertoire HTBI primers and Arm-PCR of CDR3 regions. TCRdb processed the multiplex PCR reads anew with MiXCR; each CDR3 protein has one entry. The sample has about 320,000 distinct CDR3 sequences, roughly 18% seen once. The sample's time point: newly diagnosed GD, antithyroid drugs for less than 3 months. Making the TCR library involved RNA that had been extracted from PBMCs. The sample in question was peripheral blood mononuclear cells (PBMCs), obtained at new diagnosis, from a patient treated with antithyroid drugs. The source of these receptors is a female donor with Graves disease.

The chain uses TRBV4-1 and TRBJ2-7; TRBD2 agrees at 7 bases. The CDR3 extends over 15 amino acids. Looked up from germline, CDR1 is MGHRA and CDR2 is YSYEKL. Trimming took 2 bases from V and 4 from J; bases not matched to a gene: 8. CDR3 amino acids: CASSQIGGSAYEQYF. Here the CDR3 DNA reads TGCGCCAGCAGCCAAATCGGCGGGAGCGCATACGAGCAGTACTTC.

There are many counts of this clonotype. CDR3 DNA sequence: TGTGCCAGCAGCTTAGTGAACTCTCGGACAGATACGCAGTATTTT. Protein: CASSLVNSRTDTQYF. The chain employs TRBV7-2 and TRBJ2-3; D is uncertain. The ends were cut back, 1 base at V and 3 bases at J, with 11 bases in the middle. Germline V gives CDR1 SGHTA, CDR2 FQGNSA. The CDR3 is made up of 15 amino acids. The whole variable domain, remainder taken from reference TRBV7-2 and TRBJ2-3, is GAGVSQSPSNKVTEKGKDVELRCDPISGHTALYWYRQSLGQGLEFLIYFQGNSAPDKSGLPSDRFSAERTGGSVSTLTIQRTQQEDSAVYLCASSLVNSRTDTQYFGPGTRLTVL.

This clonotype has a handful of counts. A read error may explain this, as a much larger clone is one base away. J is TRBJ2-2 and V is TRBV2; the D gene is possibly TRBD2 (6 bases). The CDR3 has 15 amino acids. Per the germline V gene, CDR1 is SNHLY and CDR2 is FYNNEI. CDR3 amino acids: CASRPGTSNTGELLF. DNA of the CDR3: TGTGCCAGCCGTCCTGGGACTTCGAACACCGGGGAGCTGCTTTTT.

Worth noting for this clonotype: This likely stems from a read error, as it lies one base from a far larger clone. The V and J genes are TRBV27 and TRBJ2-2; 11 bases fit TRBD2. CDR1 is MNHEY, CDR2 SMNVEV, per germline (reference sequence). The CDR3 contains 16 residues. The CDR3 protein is CASSLRLAGGTRELFF. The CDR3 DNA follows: TGTGCCAGCAGTTTGCGGCTAGCGGGAGGCACCAGGGAGCTGTTTTTT.

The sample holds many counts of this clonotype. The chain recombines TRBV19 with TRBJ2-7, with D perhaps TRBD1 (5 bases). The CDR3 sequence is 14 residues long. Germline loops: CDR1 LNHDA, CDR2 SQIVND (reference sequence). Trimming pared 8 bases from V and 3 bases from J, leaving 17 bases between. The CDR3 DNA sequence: TGTGCCAGTCGTAGGGGCGGATCAAACTACGAGCAGTACTTC. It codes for CASRRGGSNYEQYF. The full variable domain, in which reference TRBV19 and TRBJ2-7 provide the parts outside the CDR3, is DGGITQSPKYLFRKEGQNVTLSCEQNLNHDAMYWYRQDPGQGLRLIYYSQIVNDFQKGDIAEGYSVSREKKESFPLTVTSAQKNPTAFYLCASRRGGSNYEQYFGPGTRLTVT.

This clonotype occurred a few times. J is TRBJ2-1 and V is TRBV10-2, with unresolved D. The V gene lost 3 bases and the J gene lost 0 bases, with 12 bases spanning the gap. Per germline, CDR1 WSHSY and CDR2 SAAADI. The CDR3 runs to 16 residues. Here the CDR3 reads CASSDRRADSYNEQFF. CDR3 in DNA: TGCGCCAGCAGTGACAGACGGGCGGACTCCTACAATGAGCAGTTCTTC.

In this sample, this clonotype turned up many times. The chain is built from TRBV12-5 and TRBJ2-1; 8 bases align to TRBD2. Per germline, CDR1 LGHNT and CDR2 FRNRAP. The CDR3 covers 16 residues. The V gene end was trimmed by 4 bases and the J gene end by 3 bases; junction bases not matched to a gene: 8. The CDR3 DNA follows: TGTGCTAGTGGTTCGAGAAGCGGGAGATTCTACAATGAGCAGTTCTTC. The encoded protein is CASGSRSGRFYNEQFF.

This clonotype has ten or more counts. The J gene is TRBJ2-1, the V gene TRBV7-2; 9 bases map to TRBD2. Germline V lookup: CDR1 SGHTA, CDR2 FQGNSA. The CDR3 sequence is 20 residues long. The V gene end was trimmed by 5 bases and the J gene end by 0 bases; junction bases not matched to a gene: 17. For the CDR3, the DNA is TGTGCCAGCAGCCCCCATAGCGGGAGAGAGGCTCGGAGCTCCTACAATGAGCAGTTCTTC. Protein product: CASSPHSGREARSSYNEQFF.

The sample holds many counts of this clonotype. The CDR3 nucleotides are TGTGCCAGCAGCTTATTCCAGGGGGCAAGCAATCAGCCCCAGCATTTT. Amino acid sequence: CASSLFQGASNQPQHF. The genes are TRBV7-8 and TRBJ1-5, with 8 positions matching TRBD1. CDR1 and CDR2 (germline): SGHVS, FQNEAQ. The CDR3 has 16 residues. J gave up 1 base and V 2 bases, and 4 bases lay outside the gene matches.

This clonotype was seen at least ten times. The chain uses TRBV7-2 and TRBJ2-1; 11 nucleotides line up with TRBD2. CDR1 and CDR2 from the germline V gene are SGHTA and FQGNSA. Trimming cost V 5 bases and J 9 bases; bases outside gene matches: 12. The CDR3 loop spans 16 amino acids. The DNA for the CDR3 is TGTGCCAGCAGCCCGCGGCTAGCGGGAGGAAATGGTGAGCAGTTCTTC. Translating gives CASSPRLAGGNGEQFF.

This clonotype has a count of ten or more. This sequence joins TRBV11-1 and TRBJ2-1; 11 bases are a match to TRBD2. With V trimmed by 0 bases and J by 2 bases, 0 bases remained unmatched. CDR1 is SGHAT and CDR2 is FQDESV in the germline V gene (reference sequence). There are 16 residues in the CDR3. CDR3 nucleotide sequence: TGTGCCAGCAGCTTAGCGGGACTAGCGGCCTACAATGAGCAGTTCTTC. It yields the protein CASSLAGLAAYNEQFF.

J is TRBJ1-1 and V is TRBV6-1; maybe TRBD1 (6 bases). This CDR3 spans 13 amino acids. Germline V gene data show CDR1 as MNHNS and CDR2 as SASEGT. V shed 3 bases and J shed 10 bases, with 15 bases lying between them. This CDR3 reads CASSDERGGRAFF. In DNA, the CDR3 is TGTGCCAGCAGTGATGAGAGGGGGGGGAGAGCTTTCTTT.

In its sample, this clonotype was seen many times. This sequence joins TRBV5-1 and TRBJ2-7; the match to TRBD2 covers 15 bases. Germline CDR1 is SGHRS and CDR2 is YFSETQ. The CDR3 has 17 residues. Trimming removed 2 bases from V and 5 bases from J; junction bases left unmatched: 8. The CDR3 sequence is CASSFHTGTSGRNEQYF. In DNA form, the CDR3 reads TGCGCCAGCAGCTTCCATACCGGGACTAGCGGGAGGAACGAGCAGTACTTC.

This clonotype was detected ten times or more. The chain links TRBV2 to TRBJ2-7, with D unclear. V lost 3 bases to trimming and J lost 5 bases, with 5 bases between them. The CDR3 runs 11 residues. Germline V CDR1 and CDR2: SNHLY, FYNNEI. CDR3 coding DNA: TGTGCCAGCAGTGACAAAAACGAGCAGTACTTC. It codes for CASSDKNEQYF.

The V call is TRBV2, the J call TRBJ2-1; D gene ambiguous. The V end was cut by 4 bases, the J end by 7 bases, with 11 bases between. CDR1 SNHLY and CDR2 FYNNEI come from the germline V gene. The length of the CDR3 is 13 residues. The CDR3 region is CASSVFLSNEQFF. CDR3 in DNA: TGTGCCAGCAGTGTTTTCCTTTCGAATGAGCAGTTCTTC.

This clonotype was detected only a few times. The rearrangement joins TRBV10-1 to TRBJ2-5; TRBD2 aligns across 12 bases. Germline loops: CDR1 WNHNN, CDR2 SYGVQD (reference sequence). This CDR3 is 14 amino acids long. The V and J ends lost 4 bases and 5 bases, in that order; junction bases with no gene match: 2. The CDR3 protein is CASSVGLAGETQYF. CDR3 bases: TGCGCCAGCAGTGTGGGACTAGCGGGCGAGACCCAGTACTTC.

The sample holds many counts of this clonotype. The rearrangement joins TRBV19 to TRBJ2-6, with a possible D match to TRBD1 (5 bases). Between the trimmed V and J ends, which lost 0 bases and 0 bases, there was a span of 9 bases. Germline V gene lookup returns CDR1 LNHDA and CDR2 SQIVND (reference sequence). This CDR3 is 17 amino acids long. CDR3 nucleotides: TGTGCCAGTAGTATAGATGGGGCCCTCTCTGGGGCCAACGTCCTGACTTTC. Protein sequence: CASSIDGALSGANVLTF.

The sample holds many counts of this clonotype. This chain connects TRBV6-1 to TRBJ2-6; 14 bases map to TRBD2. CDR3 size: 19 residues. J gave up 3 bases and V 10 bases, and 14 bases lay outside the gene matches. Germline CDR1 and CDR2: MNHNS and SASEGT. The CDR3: CATTGTSGRRLGGANVLTF. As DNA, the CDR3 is TGTGCCACGACAGGGACTAGCGGGAGAAGACTAGGTGGGGCCAACGTCCTGACTTTC.

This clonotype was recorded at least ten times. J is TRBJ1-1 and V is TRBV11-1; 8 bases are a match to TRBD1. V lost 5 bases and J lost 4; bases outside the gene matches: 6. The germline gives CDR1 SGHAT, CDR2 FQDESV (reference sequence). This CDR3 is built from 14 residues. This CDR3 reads CASSPGTGSTEAFF. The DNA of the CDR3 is TGTGCCAGCAGCCCAGGGACAGGTAGCACTGAAGCTTTCTTT.

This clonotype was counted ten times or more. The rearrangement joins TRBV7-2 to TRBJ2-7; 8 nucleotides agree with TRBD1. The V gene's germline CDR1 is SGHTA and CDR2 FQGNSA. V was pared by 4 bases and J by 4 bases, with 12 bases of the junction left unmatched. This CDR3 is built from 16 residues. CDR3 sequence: CASSSLRTGNPYEQYF. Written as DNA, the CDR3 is TGTGCCAGCAGCTCCCTACGGACAGGGAATCCTTACGAGCAGTACTTC.

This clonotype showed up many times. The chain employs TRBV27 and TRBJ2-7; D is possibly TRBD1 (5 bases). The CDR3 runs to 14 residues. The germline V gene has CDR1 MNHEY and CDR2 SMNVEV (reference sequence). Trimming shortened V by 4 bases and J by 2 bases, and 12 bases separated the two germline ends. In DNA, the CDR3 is TGTGCCAGCAGTTCCTTTGGCAGGGCCTACGAGCAGTACTTC. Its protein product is CASSSFGRAYEQYF.

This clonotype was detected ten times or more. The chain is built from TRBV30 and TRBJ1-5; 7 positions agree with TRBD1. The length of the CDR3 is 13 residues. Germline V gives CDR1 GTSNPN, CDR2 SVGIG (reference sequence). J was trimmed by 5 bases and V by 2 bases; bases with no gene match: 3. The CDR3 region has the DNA TGTGCCTGGAGTCAGGGGGACGATCAGCCCCAGCATTTT. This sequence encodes CAWSQGDDQPQHF.

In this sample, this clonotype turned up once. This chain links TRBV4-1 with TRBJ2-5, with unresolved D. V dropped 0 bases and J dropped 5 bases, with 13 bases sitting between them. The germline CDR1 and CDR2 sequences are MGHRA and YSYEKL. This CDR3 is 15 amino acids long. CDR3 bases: TGCGCCAGCAGCCAAGATGATAGGGCGGCGGAGACCCAGTACTTC. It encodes CASSQDDRAAETQYF.

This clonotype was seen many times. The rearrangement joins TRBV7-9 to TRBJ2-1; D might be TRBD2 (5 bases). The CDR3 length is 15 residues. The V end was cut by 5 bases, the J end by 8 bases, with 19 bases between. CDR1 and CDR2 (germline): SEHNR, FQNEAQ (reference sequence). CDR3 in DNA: TGTGCCAGCAGCCCCCTCAAGCCGAGGGCCGATGAGCAGTTCTTC. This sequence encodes CASSPLKPRADEQFF.

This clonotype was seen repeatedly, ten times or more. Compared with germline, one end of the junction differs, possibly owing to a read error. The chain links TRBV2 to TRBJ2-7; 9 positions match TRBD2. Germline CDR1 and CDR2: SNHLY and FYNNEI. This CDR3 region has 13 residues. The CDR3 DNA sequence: TGTGCCGGGAGACTAGCGGCCTCCTCCGAGCAGTACTTC. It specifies CAGRLAASSEQYF.